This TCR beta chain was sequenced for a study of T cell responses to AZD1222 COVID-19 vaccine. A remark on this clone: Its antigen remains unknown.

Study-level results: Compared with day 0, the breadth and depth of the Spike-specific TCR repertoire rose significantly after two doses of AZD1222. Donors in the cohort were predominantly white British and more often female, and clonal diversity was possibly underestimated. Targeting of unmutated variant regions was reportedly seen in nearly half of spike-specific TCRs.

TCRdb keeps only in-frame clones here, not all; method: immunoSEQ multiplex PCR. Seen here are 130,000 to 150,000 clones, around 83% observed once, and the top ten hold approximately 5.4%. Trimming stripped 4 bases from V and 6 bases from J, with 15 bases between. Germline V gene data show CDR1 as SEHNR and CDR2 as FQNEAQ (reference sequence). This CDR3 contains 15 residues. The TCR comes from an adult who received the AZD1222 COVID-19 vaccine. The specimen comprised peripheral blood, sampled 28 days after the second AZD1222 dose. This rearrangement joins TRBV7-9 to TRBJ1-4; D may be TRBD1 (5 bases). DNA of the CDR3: TGTGCCAGCAGCTCCCAGACAGTAACCCATGAAAAACTGTTTTTT. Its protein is CASSSQTVTHEKLFF.